Each of the 2 T cell receptor beta chains below was sequenced from the same sample in a study of blood T cell repertoires in COVID-19. Sequenced by immunoSEQ multiplex PCR; TCRdb stores in-frame clones only, minus some. The sample consists of tens of thousands of clones, approximately 87% of them appearing once. Material: peripheral blood. Receptors were obtained from a woman of 80 years or more with acute or convalescent COVID-19.

The J gene is TRBJ2-1, the V gene TRBV19; 7 bases match TRBD2. Germline CDR1 is LNHDA and CDR2 is SQIVND (reference sequence). The CDR3 runs to 14 residues. V lost 7 bases, J lost 4 bases, and 7 bases stayed unmatched. The CDR3 coding sequence is TGTGCCAGTACCCCCTGGGAGGGTTACAATGAGCAGTTCTTC. Encoded protein: CASTPWEGYNEQFF.

This clone was observed once. Compared with germline, one end of the junction differs, possibly owing to a read error. This rearrangement joins TRBV2 to TRBJ1-5; D remains ambiguous. This CDR3 is built from 14 residues. In germline, CDR1 is SNHLY, CDR2 FYNNEI. CDR3 in amino acids: CASSEVRGEQPQHF. CDR3 sequence (DNA): TGTGCCAGCAGCGAAGTACGGGGTGAGCAGCCCCAGCATTTT. The whole variable domain, filled in from reference TRBV2 and TRBJ1-5, reads EPEVTQTPSHQVTQMGQEVILRCVPISNHLYFYWYRQILGQKVEFLVSFYNNEISEKSEIFDDQFSVERPDGSNFTLKIRSTKLEDSAMYFCASSEVRGEQPQHFGDGTRLSIL.